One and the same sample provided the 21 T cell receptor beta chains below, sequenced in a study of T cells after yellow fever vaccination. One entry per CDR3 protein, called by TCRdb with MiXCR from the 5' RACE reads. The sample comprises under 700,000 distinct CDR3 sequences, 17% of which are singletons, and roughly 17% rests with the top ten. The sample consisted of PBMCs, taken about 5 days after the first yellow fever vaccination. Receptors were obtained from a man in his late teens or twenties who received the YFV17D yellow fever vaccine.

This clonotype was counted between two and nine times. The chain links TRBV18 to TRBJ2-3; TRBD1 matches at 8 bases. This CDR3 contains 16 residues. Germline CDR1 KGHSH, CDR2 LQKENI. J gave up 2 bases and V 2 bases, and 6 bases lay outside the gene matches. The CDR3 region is CASSPVQGAPTDTQYF. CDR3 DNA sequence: TGTGCCAGCTCACCAGTCCAGGGGGCGCCCACAGATACGCAGTATTTT. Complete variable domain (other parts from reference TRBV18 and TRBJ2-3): NAGVMQNPRHLVRRRGQEARLRCSPMKGHSHVYWYRQLPEEGLKFMVYLQKENIIDESGMPKERFSAEFPKEGPSILRIQQVVRGDSAAYFCASSPVQGAPTDTQYFGPGTRLTVL.

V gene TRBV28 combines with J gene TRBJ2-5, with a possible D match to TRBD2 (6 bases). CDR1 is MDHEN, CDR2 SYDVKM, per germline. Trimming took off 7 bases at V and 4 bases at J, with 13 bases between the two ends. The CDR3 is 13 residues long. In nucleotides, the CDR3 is TGTGCCAGCACCTCGGGAGTAGGAGAGACCCAGTACTTC. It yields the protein CASTSGVGETQYF.

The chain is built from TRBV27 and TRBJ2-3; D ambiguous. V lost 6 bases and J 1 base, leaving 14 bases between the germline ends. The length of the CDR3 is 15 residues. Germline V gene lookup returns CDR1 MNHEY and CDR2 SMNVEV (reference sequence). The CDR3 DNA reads TGTGCCAGCAGGACTTCGACTGGCGGCACAGATACGCAGTATTTT. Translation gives CASRTSTGGTDTQYF.

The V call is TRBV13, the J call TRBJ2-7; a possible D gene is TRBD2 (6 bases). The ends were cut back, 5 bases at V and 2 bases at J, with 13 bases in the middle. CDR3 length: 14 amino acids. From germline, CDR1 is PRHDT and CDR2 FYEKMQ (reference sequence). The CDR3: CASSTLARAYEQYF. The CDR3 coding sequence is TGTGCCAGCAGCACCCTAGCGCGAGCCTACGAGCAGTACTTC.

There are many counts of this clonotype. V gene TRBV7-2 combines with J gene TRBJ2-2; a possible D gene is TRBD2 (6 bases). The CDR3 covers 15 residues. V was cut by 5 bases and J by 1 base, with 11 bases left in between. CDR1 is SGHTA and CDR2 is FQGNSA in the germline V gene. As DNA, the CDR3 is TGTGCCAGCAGCCCCAGGAGGGGGAACACCGGGGAGCTGTTTTTT. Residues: CASSPRRGNTGELFF.

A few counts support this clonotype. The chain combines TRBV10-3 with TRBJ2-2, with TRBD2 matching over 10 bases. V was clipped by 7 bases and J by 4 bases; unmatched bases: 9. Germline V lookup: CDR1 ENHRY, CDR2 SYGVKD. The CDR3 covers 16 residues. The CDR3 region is CAITPGTSGATGELFF. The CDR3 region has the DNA TGTGCCATCACCCCCGGAACTAGCGGGGCCACCGGGGAGCTGTTTTTT.

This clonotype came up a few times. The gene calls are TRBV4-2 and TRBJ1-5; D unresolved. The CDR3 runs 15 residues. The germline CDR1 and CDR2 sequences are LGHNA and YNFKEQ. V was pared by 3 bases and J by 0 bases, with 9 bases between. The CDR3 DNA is TGTGCCAGCAGCCAGAGGGAGTATAGCAATCAGCCCCAGCATTTT. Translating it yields CASSQREYSNQPQHF.

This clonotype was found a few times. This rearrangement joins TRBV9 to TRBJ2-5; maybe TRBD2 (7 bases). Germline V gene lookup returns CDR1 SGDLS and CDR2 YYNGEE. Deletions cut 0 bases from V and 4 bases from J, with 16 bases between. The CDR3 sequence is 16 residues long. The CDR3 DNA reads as TGTGCCAGCAGCGTAGCGGGGGGCCTGGGGGGAGAGACCCAGTACTTC. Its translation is CASSVAGGLGGETQYF.

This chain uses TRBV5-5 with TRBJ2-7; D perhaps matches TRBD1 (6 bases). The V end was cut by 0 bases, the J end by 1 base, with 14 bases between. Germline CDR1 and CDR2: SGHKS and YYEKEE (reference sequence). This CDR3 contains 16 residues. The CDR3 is CASSLVGTPGSYEQYF. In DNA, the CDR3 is TGTGCCAGCAGCTTGGTGGGGACACCCGGTTCCTACGAGCAGTACTTC.

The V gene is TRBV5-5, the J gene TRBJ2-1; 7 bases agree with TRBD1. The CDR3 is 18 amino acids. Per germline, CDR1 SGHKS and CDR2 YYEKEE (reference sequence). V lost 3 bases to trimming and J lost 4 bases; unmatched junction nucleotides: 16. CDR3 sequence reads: CASSWGTAKFTTYNEQFF. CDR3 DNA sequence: TGTGCCAGCAGCTGGGGGACAGCCAAATTCACCACATACAATGAGCAGTTCTTC.

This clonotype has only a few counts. The DNA for the CDR3 is TGTGCCAGCACCCGTCCCACTAGCCTATCAGATACGCAGTATTTT. Its translation: CASTRPTSLSDTQYF. The chain employs TRBV11-2 and TRBJ2-3; D may be TRBD2 (6 bases). The V gene's germline CDR1 is SGHAT and CDR2 FQNNGV. The CDR3 loop spans 15 amino acids. V lost 7 bases to trimming and J lost 4 bases, with 18 bases between them. The full variable domain, in which reference TRBV11-2 and TRBJ2-3 provide the parts outside the CDR3, is EAGVAQSPRYKIIEKRQSVAFWCNPISGHATLYWYQQILGQGPKLLIQFQNNGVVDDSQLPKDRFSAERLKGVDSTLKIQPAKLEDSAVYLCASTRPTSLSDTQYFGPGTRLTVL.

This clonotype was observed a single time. Here the CDR3 reads CASNPGQGIGYTF. The CDR3 DNA sequence: TGTGCCAGCAATCCGGGACAGGGAATCGGCTACACCTTC. J is TRBJ1-2 and V is TRBV6-2 or TRBV6-3, with 9 bases fitting TRBD1. The germline V gene encodes CDR1 MNHEY and CDR2 SVGEGT. V dropped 7 bases and J dropped 8; count of bases not matched to a gene: 8. The CDR3 totals 13 residues.

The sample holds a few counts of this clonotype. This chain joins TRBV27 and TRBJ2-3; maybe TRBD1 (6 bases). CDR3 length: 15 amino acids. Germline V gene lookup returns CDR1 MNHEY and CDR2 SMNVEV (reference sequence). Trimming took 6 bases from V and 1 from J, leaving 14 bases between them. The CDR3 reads CASRDGGRGTDTQYF. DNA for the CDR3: TGTGCCAGCAGGGATGGGGGCCGGGGCACAGATACGCAGTATTTT.

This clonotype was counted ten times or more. The CDR3 here is CASSLGDSLYGYTF. CDR3 in DNA: TGTGCCAGCAGCCTTGGAGACAGCCTCTATGGCTACACCTTC. This chain joins TRBV6-1 and TRBJ1-2; D is possibly TRBD1 (5 bases). The germline V gene has CDR1 MNHNS and CDR2 SASEGT. This CDR3 is built from 14 residues. V gave up 6 bases and J gave up 4 bases, with 15 bases separating them.

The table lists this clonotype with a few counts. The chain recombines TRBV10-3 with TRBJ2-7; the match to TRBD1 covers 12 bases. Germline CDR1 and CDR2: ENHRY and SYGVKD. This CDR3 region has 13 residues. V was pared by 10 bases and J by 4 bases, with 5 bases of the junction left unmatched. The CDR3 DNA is TGTGCCACCGGGGGACAGGGGGCTTACGAGCAGTACTTC. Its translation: CATGGQGAYEQYF.

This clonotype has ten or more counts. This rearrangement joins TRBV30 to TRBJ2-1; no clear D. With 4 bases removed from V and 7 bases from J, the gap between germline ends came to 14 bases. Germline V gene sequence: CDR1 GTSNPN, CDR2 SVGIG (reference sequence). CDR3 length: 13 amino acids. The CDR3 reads CAWKRLGYNEQFF. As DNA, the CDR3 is TGTGCCTGGAAGAGACTGGGCTATAATGAGCAGTTCTTC.

The CDR3 loop is CASSGFGAHQPQHF. The CDR3, as DNA: TGCGCCAGCAGTGGCTTTGGGGCCCATCAGCCCCAGCATTTT. The chain uses TRBV10-2 and TRBJ1-5, with D possibly being TRBD1 (5 bases). The V gene's germline CDR1 is WSHSY and CDR2 SAAADI. The CDR3 runs 14 residues. V was trimmed by 4 bases and J by 5 bases, leaving 12 bases between them.

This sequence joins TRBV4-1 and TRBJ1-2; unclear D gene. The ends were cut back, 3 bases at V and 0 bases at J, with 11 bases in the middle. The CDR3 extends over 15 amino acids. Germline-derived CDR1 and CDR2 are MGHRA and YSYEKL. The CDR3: CASSQIREANYGYTF. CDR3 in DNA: TGCGCCAGCAGCCAGATCCGGGAAGCTAACTATGGCTACACCTTC.

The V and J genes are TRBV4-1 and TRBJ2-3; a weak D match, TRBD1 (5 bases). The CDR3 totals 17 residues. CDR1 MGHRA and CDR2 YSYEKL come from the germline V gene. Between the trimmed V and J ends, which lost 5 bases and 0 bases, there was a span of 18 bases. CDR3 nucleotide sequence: TGCGCCAGCAGCTTACACCTAGGGGCTACTAGCACAGATACGCAGTATTTT. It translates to CASSLHLGATSTDTQYF.

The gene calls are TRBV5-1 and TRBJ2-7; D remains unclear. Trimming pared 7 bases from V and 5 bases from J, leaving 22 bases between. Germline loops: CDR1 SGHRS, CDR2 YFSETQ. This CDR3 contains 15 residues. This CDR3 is CASRLKKESLHEQYV. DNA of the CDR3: TGCGCCAGCCGCCTTAAGAAAGAGTCCCTCCACGAGCAGTACGTC.

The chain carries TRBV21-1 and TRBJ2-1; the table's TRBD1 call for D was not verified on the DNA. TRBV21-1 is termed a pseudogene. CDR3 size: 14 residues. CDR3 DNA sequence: TGTGCCAGCAGGGGGGACAGGTCCTTGTCTGAGCAGTTCTTC. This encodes CASRGDRSLSEQFF.